A single sample is the source of the 14 T cell receptor beta chains below, sequenced in a study of blood T cell repertoires in COVID-19. Clones were read by immunoSEQ multiplex PCR, and TCRdb kept only the in-frame ones, dropping some. The profile shows some 180,000 clones, 70% to 90% of them singletons. The sequenced sample consisted of peripheral blood. The receptors stem from a man in his 70s with active or convalescent COVID-19.

J is TRBJ2-3 and V is TRBV10-3, with TRBD1 identical over 9 bases. The CDR3 runs 13 residues. The germline V gene encodes CDR1 ENHRY and CDR2 SYGVKD. J lost 2 bases, V lost 10 bases, and 4 bases had no gene match. The CDR3 nucleotides are TGTGCCACCCGGACAGGGGACACAGATACGCAGTATTTT. It yields the protein CATRTGDTDTQYF.

The chain links TRBV24-1 to TRBJ1-5; TRBD1 matches at 7 bases. CDR3 length equals 13 residues. J lost 5 bases, V lost 9 bases, and 6 bases had no gene match. Germline V gene data show CDR1 as KGHDR and CDR2 as SFDVKD. The CDR3 region has the DNA TGTGCCACCGCACGACAGGGTGATCAGCCCCAGCATTTT. It codes for CATARQGDQPQHF.

This clone came up a few times. This chain joins TRBV5-8 and TRBJ1-2; no definite D call. The CDR3 length is 12 residues. Germline values: CDR1 SGHTS, CDR2 YDEGEE. The CDR3 nucleotides are TGTGCAGCACAAAAAGGAGGGCGCGGCTACACCTTC. Its protein is CAAQKGGRGYTF.

The chain employs TRBV20-1 and TRBJ1-2; D not resolved. Trimming left V 0 bases short and J 8 bases short, with 7 bases between. CDR1 and CDR2 (germline): DFQATT, SNEGSKA (reference sequence). The length of the CDR3 is 11 residues. The CDR3 region has the DNA TGCAGTGCTAGAGAGGGGAGCGGCTACACCTTC. This codes for CSAREGSGYTF.

The genes are TRBV7-2 and TRBJ2-1; 10 nucleotides agree with TRBD1. Unmatched junction bases numbered 3, after V lost 2 bases and J lost 2 bases. The CDR3 loop spans 16 amino acids. CDR1 is SGHTA and CDR2 is FQGNSA in the germline V gene. For the CDR3, the DNA is TGTGCCAGCAGCTTAAAGGGGACAGGGGCCTACAATGAGCAGTTCTTC. Translation gives CASSLKGTGAYNEQFF.

The gene calls are TRBV2 and TRBJ1-1; the match to TRBD1 covers 8 bases. Germline lookup yields CDR1 SNHLY and CDR2 FYNNEI. The CDR3 loop spans 13 amino acids. After removal of 9 bases from V and 9 bases from J, the junction contained 12 bases not matched to a gene. Here the CDR3 DNA reads TGTGCCAGAGTACTCGGACAGGGCGGAAAAGCTTTCTTT. This codes for CARVLGQGGKAFF. Full variable domain (outside the CDR3, taken from reference TRBV2 and TRBJ1-1): EPEVTQTPSHQVTQMGQEVILRCVPISNHLYFYWYRQILGQKVEFLVSFYNNEISEKSEIFDDQFSVERPDGSNFTLKIRSTKLEDSAMYFCARVLGQGGKAFFGQGTRLTVV.

The chain links TRBV4-1 to TRBJ1-5, with D possibly being TRBD1 (5 bases). From germline, CDR1 is MGHRA and CDR2 YSYEKL. The length of the CDR3 is 15 residues. V lost 4 bases, J lost 4 bases, and 14 bases lay in between. CDR3 residues: CASSPGVMGNQPQHF. DNA for the CDR3: TGCGCCAGCAGCCCGGGGGTGATGGGGAATCAGCCCCAGCATTTT.

The V call is TRBV7-9, the J call TRBJ1-3, with 9 bases that match TRBD1. Trimming took 5 bases from V and 0 from J; bases not matched to a gene: 14. Germline values: CDR1 SEHNR, CDR2 FQNEAQ (reference sequence). This CDR3 region has 19 residues. CDR3 region: CASSTTGTGPFSSGNTIYF. Written as DNA, the CDR3 is TGTGCCAGCAGCACAACAGGGACAGGGCCTTTCTCCTCTGGAAACACCATATATTTT.

The chain recombines TRBV7-6 with TRBJ1-1, with 7 bases matching TRBD1. CDR1 SGHVS and CDR2 FNYEAQ come from the germline V gene. The CDR3 is made up of 14 amino acids. Trimming removed 5 bases from V and 5 bases from J; junction bases left unmatched: 8. The CDR3 sequence is CASSPRTGGTEAFF. CDR3 coding DNA: TGTGCCAGCAGCCCCCGGACAGGAGGGACTGAAGCTTTCTTT.

This chain links TRBV24-1 with TRBJ1-1; no definite D call. The CDR3 extends over 17 amino acids. Trimming pared 4 bases from V and 5 bases from J, leaving 22 bases between. Germline V lookup: CDR1 KGHDR, CDR2 SFDVKD. The CDR3 DNA is TGTGCCACCAGTGACTCGAGGAGTCGTTATTCCGGAACTGAAGCTTTCTTT. Its protein product is CATSDSRSRYSGTEAFF.

J is TRBJ2-7 and V is TRBV10-1, with 7 nucleotides matching TRBD1. CDR3 size: 15 residues. The trim removed 3 bases at V and 2 bases at J, leaving 7 bases unmatched. Germline V CDR1 and CDR2: WNHNN, SYGVQD (reference sequence). CDR3 bases: TGCGCCAGCAGTGAACGAGACAGGGCCCCCTACGAGCAGTACTTC. This codes for CASSERDRAPYEQYF.

The chain carries TRBV5-4 and TRBJ2-3, with 7 positions matching TRBD1. The V and J ends lost 4 bases and 2 bases, in that order; junction bases with no gene match: 7. Germline V gives CDR1 SGHNT, CDR2 YYREEE (reference sequence). CDR3 length: 15 residues. The CDR3 is CASSLITGVTDTQYF. CDR3 nucleotides: TGTGCCAGCAGCCTCATCACAGGGGTCACAGATACGCAGTATTTT.

The chain links TRBV6-5 to TRBJ2-3; possible D gene TRBD1, 6 bases. V gave up 6 bases and J gave up 6 bases, with 10 bases separating them. This CDR3 has 12 residues. The germline gives CDR1 MNHEY, CDR2 SVGAGI. CDR3 in DNA: TGTGCCAGCAGAGGACAGTCGGATACGCAGTATTTT. It yields the protein CASRGQSDTQYF.

In DNA form, the CDR3 reads TGTGCCAGCAGTTACCCTGGACAGGTTGAAGCTTTCTTT. This sequence encodes CASSYPGQVEAFF. The genes are TRBV6-2 or TRBV6-3 and TRBJ1-1; 7 bases are shared with TRBD1. The CDR3 extends over 13 amino acids. V lost 2 bases, J lost 7 bases, and 4 bases stayed unmatched. CDR1 and CDR2 from the germline V gene are MNHEY and SVGEGT.